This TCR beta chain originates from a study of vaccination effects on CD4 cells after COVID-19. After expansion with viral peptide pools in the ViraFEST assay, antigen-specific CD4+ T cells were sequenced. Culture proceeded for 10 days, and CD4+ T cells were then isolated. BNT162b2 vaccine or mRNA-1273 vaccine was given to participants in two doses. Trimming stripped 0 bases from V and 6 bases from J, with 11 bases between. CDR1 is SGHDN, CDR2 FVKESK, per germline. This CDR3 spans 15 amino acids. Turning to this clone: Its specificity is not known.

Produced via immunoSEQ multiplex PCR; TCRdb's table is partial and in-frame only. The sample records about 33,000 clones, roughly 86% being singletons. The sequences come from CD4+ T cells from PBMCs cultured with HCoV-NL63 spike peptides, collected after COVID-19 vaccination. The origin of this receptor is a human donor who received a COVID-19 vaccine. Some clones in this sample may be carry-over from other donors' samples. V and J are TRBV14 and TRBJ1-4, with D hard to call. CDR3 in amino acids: CASSQDLGWDEKLFF. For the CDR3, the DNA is TGTGCCAGCAGCCAAGATCTGGGGTGGGATGAAAAACTGTTTTTT.